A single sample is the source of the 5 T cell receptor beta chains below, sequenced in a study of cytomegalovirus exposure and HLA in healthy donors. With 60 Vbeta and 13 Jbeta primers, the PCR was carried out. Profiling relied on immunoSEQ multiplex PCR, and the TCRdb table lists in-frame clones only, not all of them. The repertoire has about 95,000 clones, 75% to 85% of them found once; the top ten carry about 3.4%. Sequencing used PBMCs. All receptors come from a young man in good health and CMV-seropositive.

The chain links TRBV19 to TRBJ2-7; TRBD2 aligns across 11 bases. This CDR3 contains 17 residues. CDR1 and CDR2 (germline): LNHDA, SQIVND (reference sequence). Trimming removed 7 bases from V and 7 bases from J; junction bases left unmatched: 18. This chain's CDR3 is CASTSTSGTPTSREQYF. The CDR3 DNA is TGTGCCAGTACCTCGACTAGCGGGACGCCCACCTCACGGGAGCAGTACTTC.

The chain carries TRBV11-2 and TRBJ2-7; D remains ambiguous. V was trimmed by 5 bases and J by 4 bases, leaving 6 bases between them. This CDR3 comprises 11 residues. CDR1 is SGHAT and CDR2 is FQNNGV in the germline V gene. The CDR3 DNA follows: TGTGCCAGCAGCCCCAAATACGAGCAGTACTTC. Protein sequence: CASSPKYEQYF.

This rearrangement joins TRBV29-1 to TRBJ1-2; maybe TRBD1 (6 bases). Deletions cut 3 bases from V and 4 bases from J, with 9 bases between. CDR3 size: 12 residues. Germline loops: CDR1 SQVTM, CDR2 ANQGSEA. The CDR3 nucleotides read TGCAGCGTTGACAGGGGTCGCTATGGCTACACCTTC. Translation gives CSVDRGRYGYTF.

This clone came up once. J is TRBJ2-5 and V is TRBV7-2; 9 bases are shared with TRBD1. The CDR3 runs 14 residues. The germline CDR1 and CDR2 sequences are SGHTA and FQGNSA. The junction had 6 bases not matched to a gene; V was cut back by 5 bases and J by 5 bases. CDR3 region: CASSPRTGEETQYF. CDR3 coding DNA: TGTGCCAGCAGCCCACGGACAGGGGAGGAGACCCAGTACTTC.

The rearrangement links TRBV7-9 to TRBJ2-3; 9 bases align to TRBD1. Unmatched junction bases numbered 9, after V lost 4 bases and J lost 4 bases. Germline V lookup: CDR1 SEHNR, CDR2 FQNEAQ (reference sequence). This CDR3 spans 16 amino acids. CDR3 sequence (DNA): TGTGCCAGCAGCTCTATTGGGGACAGGGATTCAGATACGCAGTATTTT. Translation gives CASSSIGDRDSDTQYF.